Listed below are T cell receptor beta chains from one sample, sequenced in a study of blood T cell repertoires in COVID-19. Sequencing used immunoSEQ multiplex PCR; TCRdb keeps in-frame clones, though not all of them. The sample has 150,000 to 180,000 clones; approximately 85% are singletons. Material: peripheral blood. These receptors were obtained from a man aged 55 to 70 with COVID-19, enrolled during active disease. CDR3s include the opening cysteine and the closing phenylalanine or tryptophan. The D gene is left open where the match is weak. A row's size may be missing; if present it is once, few, many or a size class.

V gene	J gene	CDR3 length	D gene	clone size	CDR3 protein	CDR3 DNA
TRBV3-1/TRBV3-2	TRBJ2-7	14	TRBD2	once	CASSQTSGSDEQYF	TGTGCCAGCAGCCAAACGAGCGGGAGCGACGAGCAGTACTTC
TRBV28	TRBJ1-1	13	TRBD1	NA	CACHRGLNTEAFF	TGTGCCTGCCACAGGGGTCTGAACACTGAAGCTTTCTTT
TRBV24-1	TRBJ2-1	16	NA	NA	CATSDLSAGIYNEQFF	TGTGCCACCAGTGATTTGTCGGCAGGGATCTACAATGAGCAGTTCTTC
TRBV5-1	TRBJ2-3	15	NA	NA	CASSLDRGGTDTQYF	TGCGCCAGCAGCTTGGACCGCGGGGGCACAGATACGCAGTATTTT
TRBV4-1	TRBJ1-1	15	NA	NA	CASSQDLGVGTEAFF	TGCGCCAGCAGCCAAGATCTAGGGGTCGGCACTGAAGCTTTCTTT
TRBV7-2	TRBJ1-1	16	TRBD1	NA	CASSLASQGARTEAFF	TGTGCCAGCAGCTTAGCGTCACAGGGGGCGCGAACTGAAGCTTTCTTT
TRBV6-4	TRBJ2-1	16	TRBD2	NA	CASSDSGTSVSHEQFF	TGTGCCAGCAGTGACTCCGGGACTAGCGTTTCCCATGAGCAGTTCTTC
TRBV7-2	TRBJ2-7	16	NA	NA	CASSLDVLAGSYEQYF	TGTGCCAGCAGCTTAGATGTTCTGGCAGGATCCTACGAGCAGTACTTC
TRBV27	TRBJ1-5	15	TRBD1	NA	CASSSGTGGNQPQHF	TGTGCCAGCAGTTCCGGGACAGGGGGCAATCAGCCCCAGCATTTT
TRBV18	TRBJ1-1	13	NA	once	CASSPQGGTEAFF	TGTGCCAGCTCACCCCAGGGAGGGACTGAAGCTTTCTTT
TRBV7-3	TRBJ2-6	17	NA	NA	CASSPMGPYSGANVLTF	TGTGCCAGCAGCCCCATGGGGCCCTACTCTGGGGCCAACGTCCTGACTTTC
TRBV10-3	TRBJ2-3	14	NA	NA	CAISTSLGTDTQYF	TGTGCCATCTCAACATCTCTAGGCACAGATACGCAGTATTTT
TRBV30	TRBJ1-1	15	NA	NA	CAWSPRRRMNTEAFF	TGTGCCTGGAGCCCCAGGCGGAGGATGAACACTGAAGCTTTCTTT
TRBV19	TRBJ1-2	14	TRBD1	NA	CASSIGQGNYGYTF	TGTGCCAGTAGTATAGGACAGGGCAACTATGGCTACACCTTC
TRBV7-2	TRBJ1-6	15	NA	NA	CASSFFRTENSPLHF	TGTGCCAGCAGCTTTTTCCGGACAGAAAATTCACCCCTCCACTTT